The 3 T cell receptor beta chains below were found in one sample sequenced in a study of T cells after yellow fever vaccination. TCRdb recomputed calls from the 5' RACE reads with MiXCR, one row per CDR3 protein. The sample lists about 580,000 distinct CDR3 sequences, 17% occurring once. Sequences were derived from PBMCs, sampled less than 6 days after the first yellow fever vaccination. Every receptor here comes from a man aged 18 to 30 who received the YFV17D yellow fever vaccine.

This clonotype was counted a few times. The chain couples TRBV10-3 to TRBJ2-5, with TRBD1 as a possible D gene (6 bases). Germline CDR1 reads ENHRY; CDR2 reads SYGVKD. This CDR3 region has 13 residues. The V and J ends lost 5 bases and 2 bases respectively, with 9 bases between them. The CDR3: CAISKQGQETQYF. The CDR3 bases are TGTGCCATCAGTAAACAGGGTCAAGAGACCCAGTACTTC.

This chain connects TRBV5-1 to TRBJ2-7; D is perhaps TRBD2 (5 bases). The V end lost 0 bases, the J end lost 0 bases, and 10 bases lay between the germline ends. Germline CDR1 SGHRS, CDR2 YFSETQ. The CDR3 runs to 15 residues. In DNA, the CDR3 is TGCGCCAGCAGCTTGGGTAGCGCGAGCTCCTACGAGCAGTACGTC. Translation gives CASSLGSASSYEQYV.

This clonotype was found a few times. CDR3 sequence (DNA): TGCGCCAGCAGCTTGGGGACAGGGAGCCGAGAGGTATCCTACGAGCAGTACTTC. This gives the protein CASSLGTGSREVSYEQYF. The V call is TRBV5-1, the J call TRBJ2-7, with 8 bases identical to TRBD1. This CDR3 contains 18 residues. Germline CDR1 reads SGHRS; CDR2 reads YFSETQ. V shed 0 bases, J shed 1 base, and the junction held 12 bases outside the gene matches. The whole variable domain, filled in from reference TRBV5-1 and TRBJ2-7, reads KAGVTQTPRYLIKTRGQQVTLSCSPISGHRSVSWYQQTPGQGLQFLFEYFSETQRNKGNFPGRFSGRQFSNSRSEMNVSTLELGDSALYLCASSLGTGSREVSYEQYFGPGTRLTVT.